This TCR beta chain was sequenced during a study of blood T cell repertoires in COVID-19. Study details: The samples span acute and convalescent COVID-19 from the United States, Italy and Spain. PBMCs, B-cell-depleted T cells, or T cells were the source of the cDNA or gDNA that made up the material.

Repertoires were generated with immunoSEQ multiplex PCR, while TCRdb's copy carries only in-frame clones and drops some. This table holds approximately 97,000 clones, around 86% found once. Looked up from germline, CDR1 is WNHNN and CDR2 is SYGVQD (reference sequence). V shed 9 bases and J 9 bases; nucleotides not matched to a gene: 8. This CDR3 is built from 13 residues. The sequence derives from a man in his fifties with active or convalescent COVID-19. V and J are TRBV10-1 and TRBJ2-1; the match to TRBD2 covers 10 bases. Sequenced material: peripheral blood. CDR3 in amino acids: CASSAGGPGEQFF. The CDR3 region has the DNA TGCGCCAGTTCAGCGGGGGGGCCGGGTGAGCAGTTCTTC.